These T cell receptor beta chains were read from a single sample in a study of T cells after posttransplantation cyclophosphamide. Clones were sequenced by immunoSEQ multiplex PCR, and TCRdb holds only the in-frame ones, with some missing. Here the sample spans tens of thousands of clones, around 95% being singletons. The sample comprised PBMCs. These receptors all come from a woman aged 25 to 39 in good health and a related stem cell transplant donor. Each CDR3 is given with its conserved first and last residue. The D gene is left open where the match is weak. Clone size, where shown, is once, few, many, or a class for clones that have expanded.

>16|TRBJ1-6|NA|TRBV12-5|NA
CASGLRGGLASSPLHF
TGTGCTAGTGGTTTAAGGGGGGGCTTGGCGTCTTCACCCCTCCACTTT
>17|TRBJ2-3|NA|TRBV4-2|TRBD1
CASSQDPSGGYTDTQYF
TGTGCCAGCAGCCAAGATCCGTCAGGGGGCTACACAGATACGCAGTATTTT
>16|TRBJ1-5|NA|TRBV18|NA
CASSPFGRDSNQPQHF
TGTGCCAGCTCACCATTTGGACGAGATAGCAATCAGCCCCAGCATTTT
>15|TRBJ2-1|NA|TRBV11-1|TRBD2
CASSTRTSGGNEQFF
TGTGCCAGCAGCACCCGGACTAGCGGGGGCAATGAGCAGTTCTTC
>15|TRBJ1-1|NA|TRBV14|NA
CASSQEWRPNTEAFF
TGTGCCAGCAGCCAAGAATGGCGGCCCAACACTGAAGCTTTCTTT
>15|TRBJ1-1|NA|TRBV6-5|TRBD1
CASSRRTGVNTEAFF
TGTGCCAGCAGTAGGAGGACAGGGGTGAACACTGAAGCTTTCTTT
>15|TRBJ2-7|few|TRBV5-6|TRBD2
CASSPSGGGRYEQYF
TGTGCCAGCAGCCCCTCGGGGGGGGGCAGGTACGAGCAGTACTTC
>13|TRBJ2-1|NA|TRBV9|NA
CASSVGGQNEQFF
TGTGCCAGCAGCGTAGGGGGGCAAAATGAGCAGTTCTTC
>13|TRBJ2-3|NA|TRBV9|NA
CASSVATGPPPYF
TGTGCCAGCAGCGTAGCTACGGGACCGCCGCCTTATTTT
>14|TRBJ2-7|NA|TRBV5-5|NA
CASSLGLVSYEQYF
TGTGCCAGCAGCTTGGGACTAGTCTCCTACGAGCAGTACTTC
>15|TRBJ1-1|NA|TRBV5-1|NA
CASTLSGGGNTEAFF
TGCGCCAGCACCCTATCTGGGGGGGGAAACACTGAAGCTTTCTTT
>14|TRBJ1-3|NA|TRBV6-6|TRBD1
CASSPTGNGNTIYF
TGTGCCAGCAGCCCGACAGGGAATGGAAACACCATATATTTT
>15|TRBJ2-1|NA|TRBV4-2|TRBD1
CASSQGTGEYNEQFF
TGTGCCAGCAGCCAAGGGACAGGGGAATACAATGAGCAGTTCTTC
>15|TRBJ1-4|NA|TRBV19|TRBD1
CASSTRGQVNEKLFF
TGTGCCAGTAGTACACGAGGACAGGTTAATGAAAAACTGTTTTTT
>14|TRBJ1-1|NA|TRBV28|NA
CASNAGIVNTEAFF
TGTGCCAGTAACGCTGGAATCGTGAACACTGAAGCTTTCTTT
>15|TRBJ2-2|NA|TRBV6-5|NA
CASRYTLGRTGELFF
TGTGCCAGCAGATACACACTAGGCCGTACCGGGGAGCTGTTTTTT
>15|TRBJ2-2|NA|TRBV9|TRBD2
CASTSGVINTGELFF
TGTGCCAGCACTAGCGGGGTAATAAACACCGGGGAGCTGTTTTTT
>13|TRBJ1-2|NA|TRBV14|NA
CASSPPTRYGYTF
TGTGCCAGCAGCCCCCCGACACGCTATGGCTACACCTTC
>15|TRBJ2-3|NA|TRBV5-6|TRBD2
CASSYIAGLKDTQYF
TGTGCCAGCAGCTATATAGCGGGGTTAAAAGATACGCAGTATTTT
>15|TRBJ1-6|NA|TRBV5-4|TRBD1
CASSPRQGSNSPLHF
TGTGCCAGCAGCCCCAGACAGGGGAGTAATTCACCCCTCCACTTT
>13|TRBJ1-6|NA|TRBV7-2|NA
CASSLGGNSPLHF
TGTGCCAGCAGCTTAGGGGGGAATTCACCCCTCCACTTT
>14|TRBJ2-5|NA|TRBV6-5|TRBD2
CASAFRGGQETQYF
TGTGCCAGCGCGTTCCGGGGGGGGCAAGAGACCCAGTACTTC
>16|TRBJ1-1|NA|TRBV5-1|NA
CASSWAPGPMNTEAFF
TGCGCCAGCAGCTGGGCACCGGGACCCATGAACACTGAAGCTTTCTTT
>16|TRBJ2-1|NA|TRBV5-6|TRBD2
CASNGGGPSSYNEQFF
TGTGCCAGCAATGGCGGGGGTCCAAGCTCCTACAATGAGCAGTTCTTC
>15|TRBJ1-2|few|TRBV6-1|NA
CASSEAHRGSYGYTF
TGTGCCAGCAGTGAAGCGCATCGGGGCTCCTATGGCTACACCTTC
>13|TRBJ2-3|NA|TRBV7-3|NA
CASSLLEVGTQYF
TGTGCCAGCAGCTTATTGGAAGTGGGTACGCAGTATTTT
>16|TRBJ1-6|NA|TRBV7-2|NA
CASSPPEGGASSPLHF
TGTGCCAGCAGCCCCCCGGAGGGAGGGGCAAGTTCACCCCTCCACTTT
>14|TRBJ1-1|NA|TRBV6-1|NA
CASSLYGENTEAFF
TGTGCCAGCAGTTTATATGGGGAGAACACTGAAGCTTTCTTT
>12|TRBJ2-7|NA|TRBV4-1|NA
CASSQPGNEQYF
TGCGCCAGCAGCCAACCTGGGAACGAGCAGTACTTC
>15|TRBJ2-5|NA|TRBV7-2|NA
CASSSQGGDGETQYF
TGTGCCAGCAGCTCCCAGGGGGGGGACGGGGAGACCCAGTACTTC